The 17 T cell receptor beta chains in this list originate from one sample, sequenced in a study of regulatory T cells in long-lasting Graves disease. According to the study, TCR beta libraries were built with iRepertoire HTBI primers and CDR3-region Arm-PCR. Each CDR3 protein gets one entry after TCRdb re-called the multiplex PCR reads with MiXCR. The data contain 400,000 to 500,000 distinct CDR3 sequences, about 15% of them seen just once; the ten biggest clones take up under 30%. Time point noted: newly diagnosed GD, antithyroid drugs for less than 3 months. RNA extracted from PBMCs served as the sequencing template. The same specimen was also included in a second study, on T cells in Graves' hyperthyroidism and ophthalmopathy.

The specimen comprised peripheral blood mononuclear cells (PBMCs), sampled at new diagnosis, from a patient treated with antithyroid drugs. The receptor set was obtained from a woman in her late teens or twenties with Graves disease.

In this sample, this clonotype turned up many times. This sequence joins TRBV6-1 and TRBJ2-1; possibly TRBD2 for D (5 bases). V shed 8 bases and J shed 2 bases, with 16 bases lying between them. The CDR3 spans 15 residues. The germline CDR1 and CDR2 sequences are MNHNS and SASEGT. CDR3 in amino acids: CASVSSTSPYNEQFF. CDR3 nucleotide sequence: TGTGCCAGCGTATCTAGCACCTCCCCCTACAATGAGCAGTTCTTC.

The chain has TRBV5-4 and TRBJ2-1; the match to TRBD2 covers 16 bases. This CDR3 has 16 amino acids. Germline CDR1 reads SGHNT; CDR2 reads YYREEE (reference sequence). The trim removed 4 bases at V and 6 bases at J, leaving 4 bases unmatched. CDR3 bases: TGTGCCAGCAGCGGCGGGACTAGCGGGAGGGTCAATGAGCAGTTCTTC. Its protein product is CASSGGTSGRVNEQFF.

Only one count was recorded for this clonotype. A much larger clone differs by one base, so this may be a read error. The V and J genes are TRBV20-1 and TRBJ2-1, with 7 nucleotides matching TRBD2. The CDR3 runs 15 residues. The V and J ends lost 2 bases and 13 bases, in that order; junction bases with no gene match: 17. CDR1 is DFQATT, CDR2 SNEGSKA, per germline (reference sequence). CDR3 nucleotides: TGCAGTGCTAGACGGGGTGGGGGGACTAAAGAGACCCAGTTCTTC. Protein sequence: CSARRGGGTKETQFF.

This clonotype was recorded many times. J is TRBJ1-5 and V is TRBV2; the match to TRBD1 covers 10 bases. V was clipped by 4 bases and J by 2 bases; unmatched bases: 5. Germline lookup yields CDR1 SNHLY and CDR2 FYNNEI. The CDR3 loop spans 16 amino acids. This CDR3 is CASSGGQGPGNQPQHF. CDR3 in DNA: TGTGCCAGCAGTGGGGGACAGGGGCCGGGCAATCAGCCCCAGCATTTT.

This clonotype was counted a few times. Mismatch with germline at one junction end may stem from a read error. This rearrangement joins TRBV11-2 to TRBJ2-5; D is possibly TRBD1 or TRBD2 (5 bases each). CDR3 size: 17 residues. In germline, CDR1 is SGHAT, CDR2 FQNNGV. For the CDR3, the DNA is TGTGCCAGCAGCCAAATTAAAGTTGGGACGGCCCAAGAGATCCAGTACTTC. Residues: CASSQIKVGTAQEIQYF.

This clonotype was observed a few times. V is TRBV4-1 and J is TRBJ1-6; D uncertain. The CDR3 length is 13 residues. Trimming cost V 3 bases and J 10 bases, with 10 bases left between them. The germline CDR1 and CDR2 sequences are MGHRA and YSYEKL. Here the CDR3 DNA reads TGCGCCAGCAGCCATGAGGTGGGATCACCCCTCCACTTT. Protein product: CASSHEVGSPLHF.

This clonotype has at least ten counts. This rearrangement joins TRBV6-2 or TRBV6-3 to TRBJ2-7; D tentatively reads TRBD1 or TRBD2 (5 bases each). Germline assignment: CDR1 MNHEY and CDR2 SVGEGT. Trimming removed 0 bases from V and 9 bases from J, with 9 bases in between. The CDR3 runs 12 residues. This CDR3 is CASSYSGTSQYF. The CDR3 DNA follows: TGTGCCAGCAGTTACTCAGGGACCTCGCAGTACTTC.

This clonotype was counted ten times or more. The chain uses TRBV24-1 and TRBJ1-5, with a possible D match to TRBD1 (5 bases). This CDR3 has 14 residues. Germline CDR1 KGHDR, CDR2 SFDVKD. V shed 3 bases and J shed 6 bases, with 11 bases lying between them. CDR3: CATSDRIGGQPQHF. The CDR3 bases are TGTGCCACCAGTGATAGGATCGGGGGTCAGCCCCAGCATTTT.

This clonotype was found many times. The chain joins TRBV7-3 to TRBJ2-7; the match to TRBD2 covers 7 bases. V shed 0 bases, J shed 6 bases, and the junction held 2 bases outside the gene matches. This CDR3 spans 13 amino acids. Germline CDR1 is SGHTA and CDR2 is FQGTGA. CDR3 DNA sequence: TGTGCCAGCAGCTTAACGCGGGAGAGCGAGCAGTACTTC. Translating gives CASSLTRESEQYF. Filled out from reference TRBV7-3 and TRBJ2-7, the complete variable domain reads GAGVSQTPSNKVTEKGKYVELRCDPISGHTALYWYRQSLGQGPEFLIYFQGTGAADDSGLPNDRFFAVRPEGSVSTLKIQRTERGDSAVYLCASSLTRESEQYFGPGTRLTVT.

This clonotype was detected only a few times. The J gene is TRBJ1-1, the V gene TRBV29-1; D is undetermined. The CDR3 is 14 amino acids. V was cut by 3 bases and J by 3 bases, with 14 bases left in between. Per the germline V gene, CDR1 is SQVTM and CDR2 is ANQGSEA. The CDR3 region has the DNA TGCAGCGTTGATTTGGGGAGGTTTTACACTGAAGCTTTCTTT. It translates to CSVDLGRFYTEAFF.

The sample holds many counts of this clonotype. This chain connects TRBV4-2 to TRBJ1-2; D is ambiguous. The CDR3 spans 13 residues. Germline CDR1 is LGHNA and CDR2 is YNFKEQ. Trimming left V 0 bases short and J 4 bases short, with 6 bases between. DNA of the CDR3: TGTGCCAGCAGCCAAGAAAGAGGCTATGGCTACACCTTC. Protein: CASSQERGYGYTF.

This clonotype has only a few counts. DNA for the CDR3: TGTGCCAGCAGCTTAGCTGTTTTCGCCGAACGCGAGCAGTACTTC. Protein sequence: CASSLAVFAEREQYF. The J gene is TRBJ2-7, the V gene TRBV7-2; D remains unclear. Per the germline V gene, CDR1 is SGHTA and CDR2 is FQGNSA. The CDR3 spans 15 residues. The ends were cut back, 0 bases at V and 6 bases at J, with 15 bases in the middle.

There are many counts of this clonotype. CDR3: CASSQPTKRSYNEQFF. As DNA, the CDR3 is TGCGCCAGCAGCCAACCGACTAAAAGATCCTACAATGAGCAGTTCTTC. J is TRBJ2-1 and V is TRBV4-1, with TRBD2 as a possible D gene (5 bases). The V and J ends lost 2 bases and 1 base respectively, with 12 bases between them. The CDR3 sequence is 16 residues long. Germline-derived CDR1 and CDR2 are MGHRA and YSYEKL.

CDR3 in DNA: TGTGCCAGCAGCCTCTCTAGTAGACTACCTCTTTACGAGCAGTACTTC. As protein: CASSLSSRLPLYEQYF. The chain joins TRBV3-1 to TRBJ2-7; weak D call: TRBD2 (5 bases). V dropped 4 bases and J dropped 4 bases, with 20 bases sitting between them. Germline CDR1 reads LGHDT; CDR2 reads YNNKEL (reference sequence). This CDR3 is 16 amino acids long.

This clonotype was seen many times. This chain joins TRBV6-2 or TRBV6-3 and TRBJ2-3, with TRBD1 matching 10 bases. Germline assignment: CDR1 MNHEY and CDR2 SVGEGT. The V gene end was trimmed by 2 bases and the J gene end by 3 bases; junction bases not matched to a gene: 2. The CDR3 contains 15 residues. CDR3 DNA: TGTGCCAGCAGTTACCCGGGACAGGGGACAGATACGCAGTATTTT. This translates into CASSYPGQGTDTQYF.

This chain connects TRBV5-1 to TRBJ2-5; TRBD2 agrees at 10 bases. This CDR3 has 16 residues. Germline loops: CDR1 SGHRS, CDR2 YFSETQ. After removal of 4 bases from V and 3 bases from J, the junction contained 9 bases not matched to a gene. Written as DNA, the CDR3 is TGCGCCAGCAGCATCCAAAGCGGGAGGGAGAAAGAGACCCAGTACTTC. Translating it yields CASSIQSGREKETQYF.

This clonotype was seen ten or more times. V and J are TRBV7-9 and TRBJ1-1; tentatively, D is TRBD1 (5 bases). V dropped 5 bases and J dropped 4 bases, with 14 bases sitting between them. CDR1 is SEHNR and CDR2 is FQNEAQ in the germline V gene (reference sequence). This CDR3 contains 14 residues. In DNA form, the CDR3 reads TGTGCCAGCAGCCCGGGGGTGGCGAGCACTGAAGCTTTCTTT. Residues: CASSPGVASTEAFF.